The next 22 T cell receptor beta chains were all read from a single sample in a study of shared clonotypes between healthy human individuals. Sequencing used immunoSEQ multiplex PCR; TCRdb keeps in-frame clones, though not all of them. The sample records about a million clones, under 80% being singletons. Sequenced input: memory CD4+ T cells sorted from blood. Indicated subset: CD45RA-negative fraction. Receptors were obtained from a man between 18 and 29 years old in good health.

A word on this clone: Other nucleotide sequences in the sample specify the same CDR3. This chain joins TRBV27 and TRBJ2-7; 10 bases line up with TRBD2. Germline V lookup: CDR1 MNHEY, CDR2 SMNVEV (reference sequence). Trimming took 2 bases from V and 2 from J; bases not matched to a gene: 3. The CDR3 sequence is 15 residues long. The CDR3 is CASSLGLAGAYEQYF. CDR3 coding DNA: TGTGCCAGCAGTTTAGGGCTAGCGGGGGCCTACGAGCAGTACTTC.

CDR3 loop: CASHPTGNSPLHF. CDR3 DNA sequence: TGTGCCAGCCACCCCACAGGGAATTCACCCCTCCACTTT. This chain links TRBV28 with TRBJ1-6; D is perhaps TRBD1 (6 bases). V was trimmed by 8 bases and J by 7 bases, leaving 12 bases between them. CDR1 and CDR2 from the germline V gene are MDHEN and SYDVKM. This CDR3 has 13 residues. Drawing the rest from reference TRBV28 and TRBJ1-6, the complete variable domain is DVKVTQSSRYLVKRTGEKVFLECVQDMDHENMFWYRQDPGLGLRLIYFSYDVKMKEKGDIPEGYSVSREKKERFSLILESASTNQTSMYLCASHPTGNSPLHFGNGTRLTVT.

CDR3 loop: CASSPRSPDYEQYF. Here the CDR3 DNA reads TGTGCCAGCAGTCCCCGCTCCCCTGACTACGAGCAGTACTTC. The chain links TRBV2 to TRBJ2-7; D uncertain. The V gene lost 5 bases and the J gene lost 3 bases, with 14 bases spanning the gap. CDR1 and CDR2 (germline): SNHLY, FYNNEI. The CDR3 contains 14 residues.

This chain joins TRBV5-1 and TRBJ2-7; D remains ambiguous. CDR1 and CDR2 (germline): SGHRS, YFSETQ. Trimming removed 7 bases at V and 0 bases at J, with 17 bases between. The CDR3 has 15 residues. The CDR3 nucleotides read TGCGCCAGCGCTGCGGTAAGCATCCCCTCCTACGAGCAGTACTTC. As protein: CASAAVSIPSYEQYF.

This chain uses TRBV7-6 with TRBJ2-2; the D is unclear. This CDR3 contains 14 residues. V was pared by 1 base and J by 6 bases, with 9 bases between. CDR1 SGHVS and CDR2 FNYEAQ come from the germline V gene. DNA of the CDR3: TGTGCCAGCAGCTTAGAGTCGGTCCCCGGGGAGCTGTTTTTT. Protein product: CASSLESVPGELFF.

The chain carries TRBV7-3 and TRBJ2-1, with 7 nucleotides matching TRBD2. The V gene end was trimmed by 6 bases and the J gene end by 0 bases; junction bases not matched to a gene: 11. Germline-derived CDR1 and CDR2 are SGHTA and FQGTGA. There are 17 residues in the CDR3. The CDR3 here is CASSPRPSGSSYNEQFF. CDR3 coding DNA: TGTGCCAGCAGTCCGCGCCCTAGCGGAAGCTCCTACAATGAGCAGTTCTTC.

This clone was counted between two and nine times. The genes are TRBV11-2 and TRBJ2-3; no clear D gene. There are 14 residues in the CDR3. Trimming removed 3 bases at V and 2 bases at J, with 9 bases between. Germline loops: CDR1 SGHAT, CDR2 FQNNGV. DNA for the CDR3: TGTGCCAGCAGCTTTTGGGCCTACACAGATACGCAGTATTTT. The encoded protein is CASSFWAYTDTQYF.

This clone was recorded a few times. As DNA, the CDR3 is TGTGCCACCAGCAGAGATAAGGGTAGCGGGAGTATATTCGAGACCCAGTACTTC. Protein: CATSRDKGSGSIFETQYF. This chain uses TRBV15 with TRBJ2-5, with 9 bases matching TRBD2. Germline V lookup: CDR1 LNHNV, CDR2 YYDKDF (reference sequence). V was clipped by 0 bases and J by 5 bases; unmatched bases: 13. CDR3 size: 18 residues.

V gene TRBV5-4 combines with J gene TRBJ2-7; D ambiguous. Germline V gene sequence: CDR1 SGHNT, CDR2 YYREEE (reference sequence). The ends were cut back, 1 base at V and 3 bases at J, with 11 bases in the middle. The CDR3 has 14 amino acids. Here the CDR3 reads CASSLSGPDYEQYF. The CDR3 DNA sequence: TGTGCCAGCAGCTTGTCCGGGCCGGACTACGAGCAGTACTTC.

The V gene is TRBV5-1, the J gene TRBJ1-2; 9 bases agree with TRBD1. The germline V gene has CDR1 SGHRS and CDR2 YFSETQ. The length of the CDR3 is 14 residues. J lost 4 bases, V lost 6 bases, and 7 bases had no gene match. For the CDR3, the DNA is TGCGCCAGCACCGTTGGACAGGGGATCTATGGCTACACCTTC. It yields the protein CASTVGQGIYGYTF. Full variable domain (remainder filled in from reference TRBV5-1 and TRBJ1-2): KAGVTQTPRYLIKTRGQQVTLSCSPISGHRSVSWYQQTPGQGLQFLFEYFSETQRNKGNFPGRFSGRQFSNSRSEMNVSTLELGDSALYLCASTVGQGIYGYTFGSGTRLTVV.

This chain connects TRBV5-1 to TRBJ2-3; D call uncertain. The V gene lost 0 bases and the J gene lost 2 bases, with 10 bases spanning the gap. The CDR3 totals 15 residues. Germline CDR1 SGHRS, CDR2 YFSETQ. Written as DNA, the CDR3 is TGCGCCAGCAGCTTGGTTTTAGGGTCCACAGATACGCAGTATTTT. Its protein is CASSLVLGSTDTQYF.

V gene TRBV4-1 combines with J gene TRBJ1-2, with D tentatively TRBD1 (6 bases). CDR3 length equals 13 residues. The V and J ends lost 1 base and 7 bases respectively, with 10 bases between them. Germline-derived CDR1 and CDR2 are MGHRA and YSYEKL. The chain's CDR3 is CASSQAGAGGYTF. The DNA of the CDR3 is TGCGCCAGCAGCCAAGCAGGGGCCGGTGGCTACACCTTC.

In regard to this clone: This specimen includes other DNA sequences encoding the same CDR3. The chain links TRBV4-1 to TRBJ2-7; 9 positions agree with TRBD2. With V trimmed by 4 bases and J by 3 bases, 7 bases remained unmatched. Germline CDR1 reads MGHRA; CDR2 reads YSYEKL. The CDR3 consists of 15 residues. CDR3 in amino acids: CASSRSAGGLYEQYF. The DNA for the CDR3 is TGCGCCAGCAGCCGGTCAGCGGGAGGCCTCTACGAGCAGTACTTC.

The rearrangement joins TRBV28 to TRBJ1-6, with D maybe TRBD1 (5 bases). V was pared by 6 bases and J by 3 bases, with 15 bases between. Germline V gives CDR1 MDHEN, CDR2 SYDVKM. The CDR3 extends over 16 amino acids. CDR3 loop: CASSFPGSLYNSPLHF. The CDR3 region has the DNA TGTGCCAGCAGCTTTCCAGGGTCCCTCTATAATTCACCCCTCCACTTT.

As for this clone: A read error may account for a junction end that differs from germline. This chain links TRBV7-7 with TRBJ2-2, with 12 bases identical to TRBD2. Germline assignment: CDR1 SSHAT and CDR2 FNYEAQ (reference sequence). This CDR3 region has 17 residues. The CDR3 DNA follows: TGTGCTAGCAGCGCCTCGGCTAGCGGGGGGGCGTACGGGGAGCTGTTTTTT. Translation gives CASSASASGGAYGELFF.

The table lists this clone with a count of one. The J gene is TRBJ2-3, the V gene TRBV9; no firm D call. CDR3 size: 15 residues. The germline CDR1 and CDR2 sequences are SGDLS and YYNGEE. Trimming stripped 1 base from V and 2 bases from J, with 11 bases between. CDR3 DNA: TGTGCCAGCAGCGTAACTACCCACTACACAGATACGCAGTATTTT. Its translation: CASSVTTHYTDTQYF. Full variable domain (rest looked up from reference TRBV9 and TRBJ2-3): DSGVTQTPKHLITATGQRVTLRCSPRSGDLSVYWYQQSLDQGLQFLIQYYNGEERAKGNILERFSAQQFPDLHSELNLSSLELGDSALYFCASSVTTHYTDTQYFGPGTRLTVL.

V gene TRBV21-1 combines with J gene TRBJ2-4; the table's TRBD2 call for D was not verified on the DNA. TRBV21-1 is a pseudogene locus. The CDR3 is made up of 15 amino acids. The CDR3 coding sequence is TGTGCCAGCAGCAAAGCGACCGATAATCGGGACATTCAGTACTTC. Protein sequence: CASSKATDNRDIQYF.

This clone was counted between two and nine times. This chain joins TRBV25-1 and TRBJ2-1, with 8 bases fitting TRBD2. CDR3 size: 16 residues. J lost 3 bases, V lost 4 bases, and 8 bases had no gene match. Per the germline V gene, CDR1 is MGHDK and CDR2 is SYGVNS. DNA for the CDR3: TGTGCCAGCAGTGGTCCAGCGGGAGAATTCTACAATGAGCAGTTCTTC. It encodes CASSGPAGEFYNEQFF. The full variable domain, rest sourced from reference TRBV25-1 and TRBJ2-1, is EADIYQTPRYLVIGTGKKITLECSQTMGHDKMYWYQQDPGMELHLIHYSYGVNSTEKGDLSSESTVSRIRTEHFPLTLESARPSHTSQYLCASSGPAGEFYNEQFFGPGTRLTVL.

CDR3 DNA sequence: TGCGCCAGCAGCCAGTCCGGACAGGGGAGGTGGGATACGCAGTATTTT. As protein: CASSQSGQGRWDTQYF. This sequence joins TRBV5-1 and TRBJ2-3, with TRBD1 matching over 9 bases. Germline CDR1 and CDR2: SGHRS and YFSETQ. The CDR3 has 16 amino acids. Unmatched junction bases numbered 12, after V lost 4 bases and J lost 6 bases. The full variable domain, completed using reference TRBV5-1 and TRBJ2-3, is KAGVTQTPRYLIKTRGQQVTLSCSPISGHRSVSWYQQTPGQGLQFLFEYFSETQRNKGNFPGRFSGRQFSNSRSEMNVSTLELGDSALYLCASSQSGQGRWDTQYFGPGTRLTVL.

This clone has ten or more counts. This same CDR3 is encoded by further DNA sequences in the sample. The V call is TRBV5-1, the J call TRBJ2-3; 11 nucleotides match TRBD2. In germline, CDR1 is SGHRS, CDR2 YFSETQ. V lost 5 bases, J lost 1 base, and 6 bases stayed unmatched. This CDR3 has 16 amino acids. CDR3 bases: TGCGCCAGCAGTCTTCTGACTAGCGGGGGCACAGATACGCAGTATTTT. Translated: CASSLLTSGGTDTQYF.

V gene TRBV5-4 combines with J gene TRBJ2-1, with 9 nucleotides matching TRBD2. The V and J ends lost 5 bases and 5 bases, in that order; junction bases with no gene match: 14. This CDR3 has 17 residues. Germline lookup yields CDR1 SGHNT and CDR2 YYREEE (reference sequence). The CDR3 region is CASSFMPSGTLDNEQFF. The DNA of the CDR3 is TGTGCCAGCAGTTTTATGCCTAGCGGGACACTAGACAATGAGCAGTTCTTC.

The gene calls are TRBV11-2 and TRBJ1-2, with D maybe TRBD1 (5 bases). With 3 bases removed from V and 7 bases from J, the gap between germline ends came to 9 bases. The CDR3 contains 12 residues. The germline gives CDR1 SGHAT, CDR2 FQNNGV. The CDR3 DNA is TGTGCCAGCAGCTTGGTAGGGGTTGGCTACACCTTC. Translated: CASSLVGVGYTF.